A selection of T cell receptor beta chains follows, all from one sample in a study of T-cell memory formation after mild COVID-19. One entry per CDR3 protein, called by TCRdb with MiXCR from the 5' RACE reads. The table has around 5,000 distinct CDR3 sequences, about 42% seen once. Material: PBMCs or a T cell subset sorted from them (not recorded which). The receptors shown here come from an adult who had mild COVID-19 (a few samples of this study predate the infection). Cell type and time point are not known. Both conserved end residues are part of each CDR3. A D gene is named only where the DNA matches it firmly. The size field is filled for only some rows; it gives once, few, many or a size class.

V: TRBV6-6
D: -
J: TRBJ1-1
size: medium-sized
CDR3: CASRSGHLNTEAFF
DNA: TGTGCCAGCAGGAGCGGACACTTGAACACTGAAGCTTTCTTT

V: TRBV4-3
D: TRBD1
J: TRBJ2-6
size: -
CDR3: CASSQAGGSGANVLTF
DNA: TGCGCCAGCAGCCAAGCAGGGGGCTCTGGGGCCAACGTCCTGACTTTC

V: TRBV20-1
D: -
J: TRBJ2-5
size: -
CDR3: CSAPRGSQETQYF
DNA: TGCAGTGCTCCACGGGGGAGCCAAGAGACCCAGTACTTC

V: TRBV7-6
D: -
J: TRBJ2-7
size: medium-sized
CDR3: CASSSEGHTYEQYF
DNA: TGTGCCAGCAGCTCCGAGGGACATACCTACGAGCAGTACTTC

V: TRBV12-3/TRBV12-4
D: -
J: TRBJ1-2
size: medium-sized
CDR3: CASSLLGRSKGYTF
DNA: TGTGCCAGCAGTTTATTAGGCAGATCTAAAGGCTACACCTTC

V: TRBV10-3
D: -
J: TRBJ1-1
size: -
CDR3: CAISESYEAFF
DNA: TGTGCCATCAGTGAGTCGTATGAAGCTTTCTTT

V: TRBV12-3/TRBV12-4
D: TRBD2
J: TRBJ2-3
size: -
CDR3: CASSLVRGSQYF
DNA: TGTGCCAGCAGTTTGGTGCGGGGGTCGCAGTATTTT

V: TRBV7-2
D: -
J: TRBJ1-2
size: medium-sized
CDR3: CASSLRRLAGNYGYTF
DNA: TGTGCCAGCAGCTTAAGACGTCTGGCAGGGAACTATGGCTACACCTTC

V: TRBV7-2
D: TRBD1
J: TRBJ2-3
size: medium-sized
CDR3: CASGRGFTDTQYF
DNA: TGTGCCAGCGGCAGGGGGTTCACAGATACGCAGTATTTT

V: TRBV20-1
D: TRBD2
J: TRBJ2-3
size: medium-sized
CDR3: CSAGPPASGVPDTQYF
DNA: TGCAGTGCTGGACCTCCGGCTAGCGGGGTCCCAGATACGCAGTATTTT

V: TRBV9
D: -
J: TRBJ1-2
size: -
CDR3: CASSPPDGYTF
DNA: TGTGCCAGCAGCCCGCCGGATGGCTACACCTTC

V: TRBV9
D: -
J: TRBJ2-2
size: -
CDR3: CASSVDWTPNTGELFF
DNA: TGTGCCAGCAGCGTAGATTGGACACCGAACACCGGGGAGCTGTTTTTT

V: TRBV3-1
D: -
J: TRBJ2-7
size: -
CDR3: CASSPNSGSFSHEQYF
DNA: TGTGCCAGCAGCCCAAATTCCGGGTCCTTTTCCCACGAGCAGTACTTC

V: TRBV5-1
D: -
J: TRBJ2-1
size: -
CDR3: CASSVGREQFF
DNA: TGCGCCAGCAGCGTTGGCCGGGAGCAGTTCTTC

V: TRBV29-1
D: -
J: TRBJ2-3
size: -
CDR3: CSVEDRGRSTDTQYF
DNA: TGCAGCGTTGAAGATCGTGGCAGGAGCACAGATACGCAGTATTTT

V: TRBV5-6
D: -
J: TRBJ2-5
size: -
CDR3: CASSLSRETQYF
DNA: TGTGCCAGCAGCTTATCGAGAGAGACCCAGTACTTC

V: TRBV2
D: -
J: TRBJ1-1
size: medium-sized
CDR3: CASTDPPMNTEAFF
DNA: TGTGCCAGCACTGACCCACCCATGAACACTGAAGCTTTCTTT

V: TRBV6-2/TRBV6-3
D: -
J: TRBJ2-7
size: -
CDR3: CASSWDFQGYEQYF
DNA: TGTGCCAGCAGTTGGGACTTCCAAGGCTACGAGCAGTACTTC

V: TRBV3-1
D: -
J: TRBJ1-1
size: -
CDR3: CASSQYPAGLNTEAFF
DNA: TGTGCCAGCAGCCAATATCCGGCCGGGCTGAACACTGAAGCTTTCTTT

V: TRBV20-1
D: -
J: TRBJ2-7
size: medium-sized
CDR3: CSARGRGYEQYF
DNA: TGCAGTGCTAGAGGAAGGGGCTACGAGCAGTACTTC

V: TRBV7-3
D: -
J: TRBJ2-2
size: medium-sized
CDR3: CASSPRDAGELFF
DNA: TGTGCCAGCAGCCCAAGGGACGCCGGGGAGCTGTTTTTT

V: TRBV5-4
D: -
J: TRBJ2-2
size: many
CDR3: CASSERTGVGELFF
DNA: TGTGCCAGCAGCGAAAGGACTGGGGTCGGGGAGCTGTTTTTT

V: TRBV12-3/TRBV12-4
D: -
J: TRBJ1-1
size: medium-sized
CDR3: CASNGLNTEAFF
DNA: TGTGCCAGCAATGGGTTGAACACTGAAGCTTTCTTT

V: TRBV6-6
D: -
J: TRBJ1-5
size: once
CDR3: CASSYTQGWGFF
DNA: TGTGCCAGCAGTTACACGCAAGGGTGGGGGTTTTTT

V: TRBV7-2
D: TRBD2
J: TRBJ2-3
size: -
CDR3: CASSLVNGGSTDTQYF
DNA: TGTGCCAGCAGCTTAGTAAACGGGGGGAGCACAGATACGCAGTATTTT

V: TRBV7-9
D: -
J: TRBJ1-5
size: medium-sized
CDR3: CASSQTGGDQPQHF
DNA: TGTGCCAGCAGCCAAACCGGGGGGGATCAGCCCCAGCATTTT

V: TRBV12-3/TRBV12-4
D: TRBD1
J: TRBJ1-2
size: -
CDR3: CASSWDSLKGYTF
DNA: TGTGCCAGCAGTTGGGACAGTCTGAAGGGCTACACCTTC

V: TRBV12-3/TRBV12-4
D: TRBD2
J: TRBJ2-3
size: -
CDR3: CASSQWGLAGQEDTQYF
DNA: TGTGCCAGCAGCCAATGGGGACTAGCGGGACAGGAGGATACGCAGTATTTT

V: TRBV28
D: TRBD2
J: TRBJ2-3
size: -
CDR3: CASSSVDSGELKDTQYF
DNA: TGTGCCAGCAGTTCCGTTGACAGCGGGGAACTTAAAGATACGCAGTATTTT

V: TRBV12-3/TRBV12-4
D: TRBD1
J: TRBJ1-1
size: -
CDR3: CASRDRGTEAFF
DNA: TGTGCCAGCCGGGACAGGGGGACTGAAGCTTTCTTT

V: TRBV10-3
D: TRBD1
J: TRBJ1-2
size: medium-sized
CDR3: CAISEFLQGYGYTF
DNA: TGTGCCATCAGTGAGTTTCTACAGGGGTATGGCTACACCTTC

V: TRBV11-2
D: TRBD2
J: TRBJ2-7
size: -
CDR3: CASSLVTGTRRSYEQYF
DNA: TGTGCCAGCAGCTTAGTGACCGGGACTAGACGGTCCTACGAGCAGTACTTC

V: TRBV5-1
D: -
J: TRBJ2-2
size: medium-sized
CDR3: CASSFPTDPNTGELFF
DNA: TGCGCCAGCAGCTTTCCGACCGACCCGAACACCGGGGAGCTGTTTTTT

V: TRBV5-4
D: TRBD1
J: TRBJ1-5
size: medium-sized
CDR3: CASSPGQSNQPQHF
DNA: TGTGCCAGCAGCCCGGGACAGAGCAATCAGCCCCAGCATTTT

V: TRBV29-1
D: -
J: TRBJ2-3
size: -
CDR3: CSVGNPGGGQYF
DNA: TGCAGCGTTGGGAACCCAGGAGGGGGGCAGTATTTT

V: TRBV6-5
D: TRBD1
J: TRBJ2-1
size: medium-sized
CDR3: CASRPQGNEQFF
DNA: TGTGCCAGCAGACCACAGGGGAATGAGCAGTTCTTC

V: TRBV6-5
D: -
J: TRBJ2-7
size: -
CDR3: CASSYRDLSYEQYF
DNA: TGTGCCAGCAGTTACCGGGACTTATCCTACGAGCAGTACTTC

V: TRBV7-2
D: -
J: TRBJ2-1
size: medium-sized
CDR3: CASSSGLLNEQFF
DNA: TGTGCCAGCAGCTCGGGACTTTTAAATGAGCAGTTCTTC

V: TRBV12-3/TRBV12-4
D: -
J: TRBJ1-5
size: medium-sized
CDR3: CASSLRPLNQPQHF
DNA: TGTGCCAGCAGTTTACGGCCACTAAATCAGCCCCAGCATTTT

V: TRBV7-3
D: -
J: TRBJ2-1
size: -
CDR3: CASSWGLRELNEQFF
DNA: TGTGCCAGCAGCTGGGGACTCCGGGAGCTAAATGAGCAGTTCTTC

V: TRBV4-1
D: -
J: TRBJ1-4
size: medium-sized
CDR3: CASLNPGSGNEKLFF
DNA: TGCGCCAGCCTAAACCCCGGGTCAGGTAATGAAAAACTGTTTTTT

V: TRBV18
D: -
J: TRBJ2-3
size: medium-sized
CDR3: CASSPPHPALGTDTQYF
DNA: TGTGCCAGCTCACCACCTCACCCGGCTCTTGGGACAGATACGCAGTATTTT

V: TRBV4-2
D: -
J: TRBJ2-4
size: large
CDR3: CASSPLGLAQLAKNIQYF
DNA: TGTGCCAGCAGCCCCCTGGGGCTAGCGCAGCTAGCCAAAAACATTCAGTACTTC

V: TRBV9
D: -
J: TRBJ1-4
size: once
CDR3: CASSELGTGSNEKLFF
DNA: TGTGCCAGCAGCGAACTCGGGACGGGTTCTAATGAAAAACTGTTTTTT

V: TRBV4-1
D: TRBD2
J: TRBJ2-1
size: -
CDR3: CASSGLVHEQFF
DNA: TGCGCCAGCAGCGGACTAGTTCATGAGCAGTTCTTC

V: TRBV9
D: TRBD1
J: TRBJ1-1
size: medium-sized
CDR3: CASSKGGLGNTEAFF
DNA: TGTGCCAGCAGCAAAGGGGGCCTCGGGAACACTGAAGCTTTCTTT

V: TRBV5-1
D: -
J: TRBJ1-4
size: medium-sized
CDR3: CASSPTSTGEKLFF
DNA: TGCGCCAGCAGCCCAACCAGTACTGGGGAAAAACTGTTTTTT

V: TRBV20-1
D: TRBD1
J: TRBJ2-1
size: -
CDR3: CSAPRDSNEQFF
DNA: TGCAGTGCTCCCCGGGACAGCAATGAGCAGTTCTTC

V: TRBV7-7
D: TRBD1
J: TRBJ2-7
size: -
CDR3: CASSLDDRGEQYF
DNA: TGTGCCAGCAGCTTAGATGACAGGGGCGAGCAGTACTTC

V: TRBV7-9
D: TRBD1
J: TRBJ2-3
size: -
CDR3: CASSSRGRGTDTQYF
DNA: TGTGCCAGCAGCTCCAGGGGGCGGGGAACAGATACGCAGTATTTT